This TCR beta chain is from a study of blood T cell repertoires in COVID-19. About the study: Material from acute and convalescent COVID-19 was sourced from the United States, Italy and Spain.

Under the authors' procedure: The authors estimated nucleated cell counts from reference gene primer amplification. Profiled with immunoSEQ multiplex PCR; TCRdb holds only in-frame clones, not every one. V, J and clone size were drawn from that table, and D and trimming were deduced from the DNA. Here the sample spans 110,000 or so clones, roughly 84% being singletons. Germline CDR1 is SGHNT and CDR2 is YYREEE (reference sequence). Trimming pared 3 bases from V and 3 bases from J, leaving 18 bases between. The CDR3 sequence is 16 residues long. The chain couples TRBV5-4 to TRBJ1-2; D might be TRBD1 (6 bases). Sample: peripheral blood. This receptor was identified in a woman aged 40 to 50 with acute or convalescent COVID-19. DNA of the CDR3: TGTGCCAGCAGCTCTTTCGGGACAAAACTCCACTATGGCTACACCTTC. Protein: CASSSFGTKLHYGYTF.